These 16 T cell receptor beta chains were all obtained from the same sample, sequenced in a study of blood T cells in healthy people across ages. Then a second PCR, running about 6 to 12 cycles, was carried out with a sample-barcoded 5' primer and a J-beta primer mix. A single record per CDR3 protein comes from TCRdb applying MiXCR to the 5' RACE reads. The sample shows about 1,800,000 distinct CDR3 sequences, 25% to 30% of them seen only once. The sample consisted of blood. Receptor source: a woman in her twenties or thirties in good health.

The chain employs TRBV5-1 and TRBJ1-1; unclear D gene. The CDR3 length is 14 residues. With 4 bases removed from V and 6 bases from J, the gap between germline ends came to 16 bases. CDR1 is SGHRS and CDR2 is YFSETQ in the germline V gene. CDR3 protein: CASSLPDGAAEAFF. The CDR3 DNA follows: TGCGCCAGCAGCCTCCCGGACGGCGCGGCTGAAGCTTTCTTT.

A word on this clonotype: A read error is possible here, since a much larger clone lies one base away. V usage is TRBV12-3 or TRBV12-4 and J usage is TRBJ2-7; 11 bases match TRBD2. This CDR3 is 14 amino acids long. For the CDR3, the DNA is TGTACCAGCAGTCATAGCGGGGGGGGCTACGAGCAGTACTTC. Translating it yields CTSSHSGGGYEQYF.

This clonotype was picked up many times. The chain employs TRBV24-1 and TRBJ2-1, with D tentatively TRBD2 (5 bases). V was pared by 4 bases and J by 0 bases, with 15 bases between. CDR1 is KGHDR and CDR2 is SFDVKD in the germline V gene. The CDR3 length is 17 residues. CDR3 sequence (DNA): TGTGCCACCAGTGACTCCTGGGCGGGCGACTCCTACAATGAGCAGTTCTTC. Translated, it gives CATSDSWAGDSYNEQFF.

This clonotype was found many times. This chain uses TRBV9 with TRBJ2-1; D is possibly TRBD2 (6 bases). Germline V gene data show CDR1 as SGDLS and CDR2 as YYNGEE. There are 15 residues in the CDR3. Trimming removed 4 bases at V and 0 bases at J, with 11 bases between. The CDR3 sequence is CASSPAGGSYNEQFF. CDR3 coding DNA: TGTGCCAGCAGCCCAGCGGGCGGCTCCTACAATGAGCAGTTCTTC. Full variable domain (rest looked up from reference TRBV9 and TRBJ2-1): DSGVTQTPKHLITATGQRVTLRCSPRSGDLSVYWYQQSLDQGLQFLIQYYNGEERAKGNILERFSAQQFPDLHSELNLSSLELGDSALYFCASSPAGGSYNEQFFGPGTRLTVL.

The chain has TRBV14 and TRBJ1-1, with D maybe TRBD1 (5 bases). CDR1 SGHDN and CDR2 FVKESK come from the germline V gene. CDR3 length: 13 residues. With 5 bases removed from V and 3 bases from J, the gap between germline ends came to 10 bases. The CDR3 DNA follows: TGTGCCAGCAGCTGGACACGGGACACTGAAGCTTTCTTT. It encodes CASSWTRDTEAFF. The variable domain in full, with the rest retrieved from reference TRBV14 and TRBJ1-1, is EAGVTQFPSHSVIEKGQTVTLRCDPISGHDNLYWYRRVMGKEIKFLLHFVKESKQDESGMPNNRFLAERTGGTYSTLKVQPAELEDSGVYFCASSWTRDTEAFFGQGTRLTVV.

This CDR3 is CASSYTVAGQDEQYF. The CDR3 nucleotides read TGTGCCAGCAGCTATACCGTAGCGGGGCAGGACGAGCAGTACTTC. This sequence joins TRBV6-6 and TRBJ2-5; 8 nucleotides agree with TRBD2. TRBJ2-7 explains the end of the DNA better; the J call may be wrong. This CDR3 region has 15 residues. CDR1 MNHNY and CDR2 SVGAGI come from the germline V gene (reference sequence).

This clonotype was counted ten times or more. This chain uses TRBV7-9 with TRBJ2-5; 8 positions match TRBD1. CDR1 and CDR2 from the germline V gene are SEHNR and FQNEAQ (reference sequence). J was trimmed by 5 bases and V by 6 bases; bases with no gene match: 8. The CDR3 length is 14 residues. CDR3 sequence: CASRSSGGSETQYF. CDR3 DNA sequence: TGTGCCAGCAGATCATCAGGGGGCTCTGAGACCCAGTACTTC.

This clonotype came up a few times. V gene TRBV27 combines with J gene TRBJ1-6; weak D call: TRBD1 (5 bases). Germline V gene data show CDR1 as MNHEY and CDR2 as SMNVEV (reference sequence). Trimming cost V 2 bases and J 0 bases, with 8 bases left between them. The CDR3 covers 16 residues. This CDR3 reads CASSLRDVSYNSPLHF. CDR3 sequence (DNA): TGTGCCAGCAGTTTAAGGGACGTCTCCTATAATTCACCCCTCCACTTT.

V is TRBV11-2 and J is TRBJ2-7, with TRBD2 matching 8 bases. Germline-derived CDR1 and CDR2 are SGHAT and FQNNGV. With 1 base clipped from V and 0 bases from J, the junction kept 8 bases outside the gene matches. The CDR3 sequence is 17 residues long. The chain's CDR3 is CASSLGASGPDSYEQYF. DNA for the CDR3: TGTGCCAGCAGCTTAGGGGCTAGCGGGCCGGACTCCTACGAGCAGTACTTC.

Details on this clonotype: Sequence at one end of the junction differs from germline and may be a read error. The chain recombines TRBV6-5 with TRBJ2-2, with D possibly being TRBD2 (6 bases). The CDR3 has 14 residues. The germline CDR1 and CDR2 sequences are MNHEY and SVGAGI. CDR3 DNA sequence: TGTGCCAGCAGATCCGGGATCCAGACCGGGGGGCTGTTTTTT. Its protein is CASRSGIQTGGLFF.

This clonotype appeared many times. V and J are TRBV7-2 and TRBJ1-2; D remains ambiguous. CDR1 and CDR2 from the germline V gene are SGHTA and FQGNSA. Trimming left V 5 bases short and J 3 bases short, with 10 bases between. CDR3 length: 13 amino acids. The CDR3 coding sequence is TGTGCCAGCAGCGCAGGCTTGGACTATGGCTACACCTTC. Amino acid sequence: CASSAGLDYGYTF.

CDR3: CASSPPSMTGGYEQYF. In DNA, the CDR3 is TGCGCCAGCAGCCCACCAAGCATGACAGGGGGCTACGAGCAGTACTTC. J is TRBJ2-7 and V is TRBV5-1, with 9 nucleotides matching TRBD1. The germline V gene has CDR1 SGHRS and CDR2 YFSETQ. After removal of 4 bases from V and 3 bases from J, the junction contained 11 bases not matched to a gene. The CDR3 totals 16 residues.

This clonotype was picked up many times. V is TRBV12-3 or TRBV12-4 and J is TRBJ2-7; a weak D match, TRBD2 (6 bases). This CDR3 is built from 12 residues. Trimming pared 5 bases from V and 6 bases from J, leaving 11 bases between. CDR3 sequence reads: CASSPRESEQYF. CDR3 DNA sequence: TGTGCCAGCAGTCCTCGGGAGTCCGAGCAGTACTTC.

V is TRBV12-3 or TRBV12-4 and J is TRBJ2-3; 8 bases agree with TRBD1. The length of the CDR3 is 14 residues. This CDR3 is CADSLGTGTDTQYF. The CDR3 DNA sequence: TGTGCAGATAGCCTAGGGACAGGAACAGATACGCAGTATTTT.

The chain is built from TRBV21-1 and TRBJ2-7; the table assigns TRBD1, which was not confirmed against the DNA. TRBV21-1 is labeled a pseudogene. The CDR3 length is 13 residues. CDR3 loop: CASSARTVYEQYF. CDR3 bases: TGTGCCAGCTCCGCAAGGACAGTTTACGAGCAGTACTTC.

The CDR3 loop is CSASQTSGSGRGTDTQYF. For the CDR3, the DNA is TGCAGTGCTAGCCAGACTAGCGGGAGTGGTCGTGGCACAGATACGCAGTATTTT. The chain links TRBV20-1 to TRBJ2-3; 12 nucleotides match TRBD2. From germline, CDR1 is DFQATT and CDR2 SNEGSKA (reference sequence). V was clipped by 3 bases and J by 1 base; unmatched bases: 11. The length of the CDR3 is 18 residues.